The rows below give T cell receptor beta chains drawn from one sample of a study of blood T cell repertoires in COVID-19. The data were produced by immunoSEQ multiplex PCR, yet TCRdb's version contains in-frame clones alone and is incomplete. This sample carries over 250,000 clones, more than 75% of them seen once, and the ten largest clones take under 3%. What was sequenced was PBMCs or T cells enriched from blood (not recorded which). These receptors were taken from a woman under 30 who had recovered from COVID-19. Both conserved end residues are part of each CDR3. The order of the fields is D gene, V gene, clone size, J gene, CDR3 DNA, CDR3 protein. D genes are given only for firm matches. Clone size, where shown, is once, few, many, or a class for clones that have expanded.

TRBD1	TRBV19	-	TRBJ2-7	TGTGCCACCTCGAGTCGGGACAGGCCCTACGAGCAGTACTTC	CATSSRDRPYEQYF
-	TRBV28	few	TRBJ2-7	TGTGCCAGCGGCGGGGAAGCCTACGAGCAGTACTTC	CASGGEAYEQYF
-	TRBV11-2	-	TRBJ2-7	TGTGCCAGCAGCTTGGGGCCGGGCTACGAGCAGTACTTC	CASSLGPGYEQYF
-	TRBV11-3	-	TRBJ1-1	TGTGCCAGCAGCTTAGGAACCGGCACTGAAGCTTTCTTT	CASSLGTGTEAFF
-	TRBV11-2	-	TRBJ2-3	TGTGCCAGCAGCTTAGCGGGACTCACAGATACGCAGTATTTT	CASSLAGLTDTQYF
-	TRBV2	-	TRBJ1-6	TGTGCCAGCAGCGAGCCGCCCAGGGGTGGTTCACCCCTCCACTTT	CASSEPPRGGSPLHF
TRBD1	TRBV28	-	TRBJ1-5	TGTGCCAGCAGAGGAACAGGGGTTAGGAATCAGCCCCAGCATTTT	CASRGTGVRNQPQHF
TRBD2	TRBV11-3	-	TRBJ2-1	TGTGCCAGCAGCTCGAGTCGACTAGCGGTCTTAGGAGGTGATGAGCAGTTCTTC	CASSSSRLAVLGGDEQFF
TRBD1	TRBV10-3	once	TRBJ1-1	TGTGCCATCAGTCTCGACAGGGTCGTTGAAGCTTTCTTT	CAISLDRVVEAFF
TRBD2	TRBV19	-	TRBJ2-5	TGTGCCAGTACCCCTACCTCGGCGGGAGGGATCGAGACCCAGTACTTC	CASTPTSAGGIETQYF
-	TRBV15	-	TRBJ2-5	TGTGCCACCAGCAGAGAACTTTCTTCAGAGACCCAGTACTTC	CATSRELSSETQYF
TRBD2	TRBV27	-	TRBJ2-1	TGTGCCAGCAGTTTATTCCCCCACTGGCGGGAGGGCCTAGTTTTCAATGAGCAGTTCTTC	CASSLFPHWREGLVFNEQFF
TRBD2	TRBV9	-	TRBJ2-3	TGTGCCAGCAGCGGAGACCTAGCGGGGAGCACAGATACGCAGTATTTT	CASSGDLAGSTDTQYF
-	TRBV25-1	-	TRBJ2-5	TGTGCCAGCACGACGACAACAGGGTTGGAGACCCAGTACTTC	CASTTTTGLETQYF
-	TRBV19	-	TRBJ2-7	TGTGCCAGTAGTATTTTATCGTATAGTGAGTCCGGGACACCTTCCTACGAGCAGTACTTC	CASSILSYSESGTPSYEQYF
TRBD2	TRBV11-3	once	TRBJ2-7	TGTGCCAGCAGCTTATATAGCGGGGCGAGCTCCTACGAGCAGTACTTC	CASSLYSGASSYEQYF
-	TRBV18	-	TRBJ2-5	TGTGCCAGCTCAGCGTCCGGGTCAGGGTCATCCCAAGAGACCCAGTACTTC	CASSASGSGSSQETQYF